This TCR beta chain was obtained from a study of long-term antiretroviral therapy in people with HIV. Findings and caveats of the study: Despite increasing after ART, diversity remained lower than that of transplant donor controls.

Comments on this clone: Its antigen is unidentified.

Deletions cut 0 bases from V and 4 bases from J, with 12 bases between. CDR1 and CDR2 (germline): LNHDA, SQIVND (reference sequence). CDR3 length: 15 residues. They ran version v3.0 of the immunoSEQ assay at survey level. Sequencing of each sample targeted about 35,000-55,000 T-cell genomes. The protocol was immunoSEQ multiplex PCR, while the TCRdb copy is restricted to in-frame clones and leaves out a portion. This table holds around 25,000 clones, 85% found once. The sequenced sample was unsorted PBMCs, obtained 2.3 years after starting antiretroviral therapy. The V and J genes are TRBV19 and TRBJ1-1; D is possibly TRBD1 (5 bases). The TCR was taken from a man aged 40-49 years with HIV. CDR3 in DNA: TGTGCCAGTAGTATAGATCCAGGGACGAGCACTGAAGCTTTCTTT. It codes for CASSIDPGTSTEAFF.